The clone carrying this T cell receptor (beta chain) was counted ten times or more. Trimming took off 7 bases at V and 1 base at J, with 9 bases between the two ends. There are 13 residues in the CDR3. The V gene's germline CDR1 is MNHEY and CDR2 SVGAGI. TCRdb recomputed calls from the RT-PCR reads with MiXCR, one row per CDR3 protein. The sample records fewer than 800,000 distinct CDR3 sequences, approximately 15% being singletons. The receptor's source is a female donor in good health, serving as a healthy control. Material for sequencing was memory CD4+ T cells from blood. The V and J genes are TRBV6-5 and TRBJ2-3, with D uncertain. CDR3 sequence (DNA): TGTGCCAGCACGGGTTCCGGCACAGATACGCAGTATTTT. It codes for CASTGSGTDTQYF.